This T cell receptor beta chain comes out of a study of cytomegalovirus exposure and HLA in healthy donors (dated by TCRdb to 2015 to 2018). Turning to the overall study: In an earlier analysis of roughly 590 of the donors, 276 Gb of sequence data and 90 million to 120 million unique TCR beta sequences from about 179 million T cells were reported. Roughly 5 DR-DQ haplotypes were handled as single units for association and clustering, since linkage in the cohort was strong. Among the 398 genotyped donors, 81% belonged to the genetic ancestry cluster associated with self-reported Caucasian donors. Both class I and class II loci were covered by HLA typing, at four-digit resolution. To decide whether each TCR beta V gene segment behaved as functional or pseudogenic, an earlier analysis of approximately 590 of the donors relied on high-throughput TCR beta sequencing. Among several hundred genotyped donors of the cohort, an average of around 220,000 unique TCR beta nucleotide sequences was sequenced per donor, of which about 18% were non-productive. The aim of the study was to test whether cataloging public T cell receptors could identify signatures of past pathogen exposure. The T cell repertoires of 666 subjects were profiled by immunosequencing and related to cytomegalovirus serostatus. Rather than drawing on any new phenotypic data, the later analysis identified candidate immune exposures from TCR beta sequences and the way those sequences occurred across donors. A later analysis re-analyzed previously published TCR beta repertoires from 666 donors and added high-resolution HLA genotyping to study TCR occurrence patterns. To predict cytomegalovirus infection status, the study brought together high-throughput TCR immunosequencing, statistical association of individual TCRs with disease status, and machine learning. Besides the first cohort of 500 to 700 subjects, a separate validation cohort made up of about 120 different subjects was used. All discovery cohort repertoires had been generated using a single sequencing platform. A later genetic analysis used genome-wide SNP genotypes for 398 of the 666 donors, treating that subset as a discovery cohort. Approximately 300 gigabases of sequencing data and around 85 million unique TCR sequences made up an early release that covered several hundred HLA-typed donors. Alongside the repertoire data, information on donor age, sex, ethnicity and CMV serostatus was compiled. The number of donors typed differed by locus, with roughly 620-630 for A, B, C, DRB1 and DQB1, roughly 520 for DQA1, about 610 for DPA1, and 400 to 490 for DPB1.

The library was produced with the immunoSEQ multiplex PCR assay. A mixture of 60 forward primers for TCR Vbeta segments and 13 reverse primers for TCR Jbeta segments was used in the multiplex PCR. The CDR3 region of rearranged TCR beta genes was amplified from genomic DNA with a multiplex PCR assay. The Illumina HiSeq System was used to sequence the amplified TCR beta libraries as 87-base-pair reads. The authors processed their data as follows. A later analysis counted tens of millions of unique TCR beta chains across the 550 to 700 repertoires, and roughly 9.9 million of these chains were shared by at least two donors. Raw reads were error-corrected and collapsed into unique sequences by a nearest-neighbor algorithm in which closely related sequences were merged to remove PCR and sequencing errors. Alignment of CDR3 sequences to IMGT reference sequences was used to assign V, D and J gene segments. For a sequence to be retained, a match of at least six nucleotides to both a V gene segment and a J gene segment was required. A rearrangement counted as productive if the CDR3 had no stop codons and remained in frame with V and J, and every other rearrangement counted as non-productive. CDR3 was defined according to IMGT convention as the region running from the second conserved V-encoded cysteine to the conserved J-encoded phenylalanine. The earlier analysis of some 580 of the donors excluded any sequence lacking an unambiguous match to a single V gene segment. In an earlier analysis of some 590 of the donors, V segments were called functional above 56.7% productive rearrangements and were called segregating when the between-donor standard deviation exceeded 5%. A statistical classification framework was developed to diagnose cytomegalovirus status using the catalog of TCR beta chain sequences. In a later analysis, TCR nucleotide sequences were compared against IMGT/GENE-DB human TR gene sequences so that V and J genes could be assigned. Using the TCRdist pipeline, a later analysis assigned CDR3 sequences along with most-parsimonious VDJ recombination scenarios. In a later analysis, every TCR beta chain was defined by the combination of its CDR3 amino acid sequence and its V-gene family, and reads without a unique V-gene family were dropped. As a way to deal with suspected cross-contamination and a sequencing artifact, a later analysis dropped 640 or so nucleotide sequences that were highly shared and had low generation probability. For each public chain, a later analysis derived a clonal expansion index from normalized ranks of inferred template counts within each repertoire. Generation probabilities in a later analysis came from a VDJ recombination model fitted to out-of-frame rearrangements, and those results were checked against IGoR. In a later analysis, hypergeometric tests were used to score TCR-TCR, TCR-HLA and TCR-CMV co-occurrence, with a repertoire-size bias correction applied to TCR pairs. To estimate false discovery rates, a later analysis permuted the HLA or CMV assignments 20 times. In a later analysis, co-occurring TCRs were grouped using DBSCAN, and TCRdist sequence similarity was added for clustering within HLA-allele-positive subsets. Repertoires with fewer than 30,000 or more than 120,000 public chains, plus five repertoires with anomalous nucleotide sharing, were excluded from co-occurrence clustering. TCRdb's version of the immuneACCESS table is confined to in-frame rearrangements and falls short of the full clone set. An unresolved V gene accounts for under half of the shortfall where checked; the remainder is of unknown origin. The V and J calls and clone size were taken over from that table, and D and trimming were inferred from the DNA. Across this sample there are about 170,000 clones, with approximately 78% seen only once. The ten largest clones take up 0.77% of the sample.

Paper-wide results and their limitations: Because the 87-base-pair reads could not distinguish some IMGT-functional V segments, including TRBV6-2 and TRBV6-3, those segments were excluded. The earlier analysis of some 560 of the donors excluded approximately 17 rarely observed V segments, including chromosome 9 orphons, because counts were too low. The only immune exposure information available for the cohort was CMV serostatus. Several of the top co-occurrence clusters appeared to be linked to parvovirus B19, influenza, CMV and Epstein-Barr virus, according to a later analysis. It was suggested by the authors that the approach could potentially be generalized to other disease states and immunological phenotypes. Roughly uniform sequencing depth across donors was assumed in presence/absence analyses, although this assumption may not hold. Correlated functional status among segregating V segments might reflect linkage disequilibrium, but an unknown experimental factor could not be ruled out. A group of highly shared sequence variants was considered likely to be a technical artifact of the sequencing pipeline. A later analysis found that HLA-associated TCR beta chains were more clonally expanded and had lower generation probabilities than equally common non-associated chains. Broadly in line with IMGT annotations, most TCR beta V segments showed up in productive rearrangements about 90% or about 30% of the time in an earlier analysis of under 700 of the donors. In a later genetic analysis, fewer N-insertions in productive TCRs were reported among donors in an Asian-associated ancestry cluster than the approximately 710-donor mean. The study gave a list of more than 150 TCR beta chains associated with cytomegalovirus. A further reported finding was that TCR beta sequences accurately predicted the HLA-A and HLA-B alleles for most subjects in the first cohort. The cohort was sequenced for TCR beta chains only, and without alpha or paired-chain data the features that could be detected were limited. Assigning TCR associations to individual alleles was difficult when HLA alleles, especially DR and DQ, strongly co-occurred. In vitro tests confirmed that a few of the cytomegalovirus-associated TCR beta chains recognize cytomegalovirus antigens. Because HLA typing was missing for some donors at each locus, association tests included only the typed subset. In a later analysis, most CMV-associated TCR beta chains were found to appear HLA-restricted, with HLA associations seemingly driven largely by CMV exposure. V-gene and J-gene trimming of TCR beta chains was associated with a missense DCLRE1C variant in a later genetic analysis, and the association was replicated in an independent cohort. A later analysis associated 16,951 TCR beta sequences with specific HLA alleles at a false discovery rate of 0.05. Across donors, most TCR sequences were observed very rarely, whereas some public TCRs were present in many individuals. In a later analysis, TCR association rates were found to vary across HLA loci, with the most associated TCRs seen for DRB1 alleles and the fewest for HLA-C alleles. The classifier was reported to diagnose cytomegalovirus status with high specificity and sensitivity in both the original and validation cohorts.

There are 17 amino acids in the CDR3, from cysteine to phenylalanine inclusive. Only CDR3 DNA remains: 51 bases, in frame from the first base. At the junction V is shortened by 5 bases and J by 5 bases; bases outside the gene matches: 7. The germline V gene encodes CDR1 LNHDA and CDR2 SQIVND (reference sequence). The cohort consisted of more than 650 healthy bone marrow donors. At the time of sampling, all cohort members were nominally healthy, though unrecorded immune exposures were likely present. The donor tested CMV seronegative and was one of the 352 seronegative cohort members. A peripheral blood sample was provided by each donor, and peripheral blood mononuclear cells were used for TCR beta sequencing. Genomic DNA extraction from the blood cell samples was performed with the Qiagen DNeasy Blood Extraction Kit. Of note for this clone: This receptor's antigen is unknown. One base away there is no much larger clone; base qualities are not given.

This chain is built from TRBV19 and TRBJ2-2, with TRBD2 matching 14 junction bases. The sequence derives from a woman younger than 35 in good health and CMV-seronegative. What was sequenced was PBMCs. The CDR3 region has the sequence CASSDPGLAGVTGELFF. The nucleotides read TGTGCCAGTAGTGATCCGGGACTAGCGGGAGTAACCGGGGAGCTGTTTTTT.